The source of this T cell receptor (beta chain) is a study of T cells expressing NK-cell markers. Study-level information: Repertoire data for TCR beta were derived from sorted T cells (CD3+CD56+NKG2C+, CD3+CD56+NKG2C- and CD3+CD56-NKG2C+). Findings and limits, study-wide: Dominant NKG2C+ clonotypes in five or six donors made up roughly 1.0-7.0% of CD8+ T cells. There were a handful of donors in whom these clonotypes also led the CD3+CD56-NKG2C+ fraction.

It was by 5'RACE template switching with UMIs that TCR beta cDNA was made. TCRdb reprocessed the 5' RACE reads and keeps a single row for each CDR3 protein, giving no DNA. Its table records under 200,000 distinct CDR3 sequences. In germline, CDR1 is MDHEN, CDR2 SYDVKM. This CDR3 has 14 amino acids. On this clonotype: Its target is not known.

The sequencing sample was made of blood T cells: a sorted CD56 or NKG2C T cell subset, CD4+ or CD8+ T cells, or bulk PBMC T cells (not recorded which). The chain employs TRBV28 and TRBJ1-2; there is no DNA to check the TCRdb D call of TRBD1. The source is a woman aged 18-69 years in good health. CDR3 loop: CASSLLDSGYGYTF.